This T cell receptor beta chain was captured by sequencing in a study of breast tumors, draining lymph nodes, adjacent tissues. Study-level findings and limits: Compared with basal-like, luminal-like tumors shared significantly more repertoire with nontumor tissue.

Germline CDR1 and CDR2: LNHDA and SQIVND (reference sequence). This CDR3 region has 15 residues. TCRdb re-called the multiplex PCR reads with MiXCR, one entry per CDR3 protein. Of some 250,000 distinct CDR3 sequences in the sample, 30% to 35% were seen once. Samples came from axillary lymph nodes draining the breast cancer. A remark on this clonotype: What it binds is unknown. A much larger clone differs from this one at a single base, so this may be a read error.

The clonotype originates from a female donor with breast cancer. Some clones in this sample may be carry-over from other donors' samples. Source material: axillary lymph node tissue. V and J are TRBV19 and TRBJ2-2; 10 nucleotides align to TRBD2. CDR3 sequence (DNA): TGTACCAGTAGTCGGCCTAGCGGGAGTCCCGGGGAGCTGTTTTTT. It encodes CTSSRPSGSPGELFF. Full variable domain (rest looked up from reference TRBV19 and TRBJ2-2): DGGITQSPKYLFRKEGQNVTLSCEQNLNHDAMYWYRQDPGQGLRLIYYSQIVNDFQKGDIAEGYSVSREKKESFPLTVTSAQKNPTAFYLCTSSRPSGSPGELFFGEGSRLTVL.